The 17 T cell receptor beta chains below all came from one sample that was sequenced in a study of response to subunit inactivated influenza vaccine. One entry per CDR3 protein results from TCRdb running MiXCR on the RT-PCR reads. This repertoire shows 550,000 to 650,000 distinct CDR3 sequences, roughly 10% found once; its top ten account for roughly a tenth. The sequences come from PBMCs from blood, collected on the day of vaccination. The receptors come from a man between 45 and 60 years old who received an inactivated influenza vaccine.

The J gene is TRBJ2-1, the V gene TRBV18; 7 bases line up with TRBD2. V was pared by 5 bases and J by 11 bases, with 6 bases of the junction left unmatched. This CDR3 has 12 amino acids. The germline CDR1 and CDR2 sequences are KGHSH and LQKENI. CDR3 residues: CASSSGGTKQFF. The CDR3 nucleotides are TGTGCCAGCTCATCGGGTGGGACTAAGCAGTTCTTC. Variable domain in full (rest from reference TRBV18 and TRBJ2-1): NAGVMQNPRHLVRRRGQEARLRCSPMKGHSHVYWYRQLPEEGLKFMVYLQKENIIDESGMPKERFSAEFPKEGPSILRIQQVVRGDSAAYFCASSSGGTKQFFGPGTRLTVL.

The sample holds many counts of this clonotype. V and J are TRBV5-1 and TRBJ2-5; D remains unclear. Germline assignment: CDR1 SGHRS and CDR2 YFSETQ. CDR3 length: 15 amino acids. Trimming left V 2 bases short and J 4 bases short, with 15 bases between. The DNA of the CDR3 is TGCGCCAGCAGCTTCAACCCTGAGATTGGAGAGACCCAGTACTTC. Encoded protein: CASSFNPEIGETQYF. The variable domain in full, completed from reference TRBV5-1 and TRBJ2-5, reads KAGVTQTPRYLIKTRGQQVTLSCSPISGHRSVSWYQQTPGQGLQFLFEYFSETQRNKGNFPGRFSGRQFSNSRSEMNVSTLELGDSALYLCASSFNPEIGETQYFGPGTRLLVL.

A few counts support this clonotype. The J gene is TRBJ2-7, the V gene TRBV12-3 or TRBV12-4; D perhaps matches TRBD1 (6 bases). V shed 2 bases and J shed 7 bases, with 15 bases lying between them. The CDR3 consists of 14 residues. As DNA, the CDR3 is TGTGCCAGCAGTTTAATCAAAGGGGACAAGGAGCAGTACTTC. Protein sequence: CASSLIKGDKEQYF.

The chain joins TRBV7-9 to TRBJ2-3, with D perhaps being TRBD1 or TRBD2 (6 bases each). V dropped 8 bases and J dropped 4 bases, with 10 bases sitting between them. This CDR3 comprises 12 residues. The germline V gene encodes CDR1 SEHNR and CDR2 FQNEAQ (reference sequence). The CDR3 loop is CASRGPADTQYF. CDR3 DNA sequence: TGTGCCAGCCGGGGGCCCGCAGATACGCAGTATTTT.

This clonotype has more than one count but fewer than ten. The CDR3, as DNA: TGTGCCAGCAGTGAAGCCGGGACAGGGGTTCGGCAGTACTTC. The encoded protein is CASSEAGTGVRQYF. This chain uses TRBV6-1 with TRBJ2-7; TRBD1 aligns across 10 bases. With V trimmed by 0 bases and J by 9 bases, 5 bases remained unmatched. The CDR3 contains 14 residues. In germline, CDR1 is MNHNS, CDR2 SASEGT.

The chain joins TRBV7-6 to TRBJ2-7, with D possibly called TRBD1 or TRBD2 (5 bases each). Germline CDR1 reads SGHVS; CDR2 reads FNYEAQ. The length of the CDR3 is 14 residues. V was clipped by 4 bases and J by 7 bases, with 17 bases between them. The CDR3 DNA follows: TGTGCCAGCAGCTCTACAACCGGGACGTCTGAGCAGTACTTC. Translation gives CASSSTTGTSEQYF. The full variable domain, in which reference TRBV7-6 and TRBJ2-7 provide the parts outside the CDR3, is GAGVSQSPRYKVTKRGQDVALRCDPISGHVSLYWYRQALGQGPEFLTYFNYEAQQDKSGLPNDRFSAERPEGSISTLTIQRTEQRDSAMYRCASSSTTGTSEQYFGPGTRLTVT.

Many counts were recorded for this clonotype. The CDR3: CASSTGRLNYGYTF. CDR3 DNA: TGTGCCAGCAGCACGGGGCGACTTAACTATGGCTACACCTTC. The V gene is TRBV7-9, the J gene TRBJ1-2, with D possibly TRBD1 on 5 matching bases. Germline V gene sequence: CDR1 SEHNR, CDR2 FQNEAQ (reference sequence). The CDR3 contains 14 residues. V gave up 5 bases and J gave up 1 base, with 11 bases separating them.

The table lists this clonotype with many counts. CDR3 sequence reads: CRGDRGKEQYF. CDR3 nucleotides: TGCAGGGGGGACAGGGGTAAAGAGCAGTACTTC. The chain is built from TRBV20-1 and TRBJ2-7; 10 bases agree with TRBD1. Germline CDR1 is DFQATT and CDR2 is SNEGSKA (reference sequence). The CDR3 loop spans 11 amino acids.

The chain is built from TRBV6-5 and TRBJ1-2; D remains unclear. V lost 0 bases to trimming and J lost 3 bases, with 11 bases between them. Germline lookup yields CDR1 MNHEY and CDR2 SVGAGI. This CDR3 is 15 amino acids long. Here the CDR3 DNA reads TGTGCCAGCAGTTACTCGAACACGGGATACTATGGCTACACCTTC. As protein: CASSYSNTGYYGYTF.

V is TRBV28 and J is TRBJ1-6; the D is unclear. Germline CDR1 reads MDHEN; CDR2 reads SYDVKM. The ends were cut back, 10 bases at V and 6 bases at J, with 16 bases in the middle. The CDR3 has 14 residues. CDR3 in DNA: TGTGCCACCACGGGTGCGGTTTTTAATTCACCCCTCCACTTT. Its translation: CATTGAVFNSPLHF.

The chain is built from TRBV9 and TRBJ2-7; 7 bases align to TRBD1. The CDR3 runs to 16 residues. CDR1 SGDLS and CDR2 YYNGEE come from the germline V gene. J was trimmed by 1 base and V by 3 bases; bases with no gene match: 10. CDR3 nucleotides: TGTGCCAGCAGCGCAAATCCGGTGACAGGGTCCTACGAGCAGTACTTC. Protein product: CASSANPVTGSYEQYF.

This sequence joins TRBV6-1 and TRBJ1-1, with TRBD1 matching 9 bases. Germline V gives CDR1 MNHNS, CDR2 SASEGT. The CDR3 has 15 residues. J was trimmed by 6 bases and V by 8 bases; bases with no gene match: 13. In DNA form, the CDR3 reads TGTGCCAGCGTACACTCCGGGACAGGGAGGGCTGAAGCTTTCTTT. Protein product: CASVHSGTGRAEAFF.

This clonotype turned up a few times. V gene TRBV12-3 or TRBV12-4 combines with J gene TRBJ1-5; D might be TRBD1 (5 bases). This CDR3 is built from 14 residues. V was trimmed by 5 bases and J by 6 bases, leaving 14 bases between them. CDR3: CASSPGGVAQPQHF. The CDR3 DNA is TGTGCCAGCAGTCCCGGGGGGGTCGCTCAGCCCCAGCATTTT.

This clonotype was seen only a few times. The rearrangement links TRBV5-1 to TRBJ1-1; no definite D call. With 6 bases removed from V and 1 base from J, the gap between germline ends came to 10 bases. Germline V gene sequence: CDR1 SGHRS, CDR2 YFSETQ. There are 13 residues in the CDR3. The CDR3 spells CASKEAANTEAFF. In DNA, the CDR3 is TGCGCCAGCAAGGAGGCCGCGAACACTGAAGCTTTCTTT.

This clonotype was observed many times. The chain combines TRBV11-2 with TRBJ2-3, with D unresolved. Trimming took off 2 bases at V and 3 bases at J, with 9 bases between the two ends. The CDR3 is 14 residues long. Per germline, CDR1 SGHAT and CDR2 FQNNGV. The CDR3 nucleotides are TGTGCCAGCAGCTTAAGGTTACGGACAGATACGCAGTATTTT. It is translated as CASSLRLRTDTQYF.

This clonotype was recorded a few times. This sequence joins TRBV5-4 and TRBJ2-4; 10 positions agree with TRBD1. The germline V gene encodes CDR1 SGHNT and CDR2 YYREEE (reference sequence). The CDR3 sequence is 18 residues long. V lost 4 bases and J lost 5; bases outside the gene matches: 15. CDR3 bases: TGTGCCAGCAGCGATATTGATACTGGGACAGGGGATGAAAACATTCAGTACTTC. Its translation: CASSDIDTGTGDENIQYF.

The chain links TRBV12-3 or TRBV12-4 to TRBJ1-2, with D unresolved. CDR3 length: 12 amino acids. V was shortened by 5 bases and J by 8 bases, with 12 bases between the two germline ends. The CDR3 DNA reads TGTGCCAGCAGTCCACCTCACGGGGGCTACACCTTC. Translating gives CASSPPHGGYTF.